This record looks at one T cell receptor beta chain sequence and its context. This sample was taken from a study of blood T cell repertoires in COVID-19. About the study: Acute and convalescent COVID-19 samples came from the United States, Italy and Spain.

Sequenced by immunoSEQ multiplex PCR; TCRdb stores in-frame clones only, minus some. The sample includes hundreds of thousands of clones, around 88% of them seen just once. The study drew participants aged about 18 to 90 years from 24 US areas. Cohorts were determined from participant-reported clinical history. Sequencing input: PBMCs or T cells enriched from blood (not recorded which). The origin of this receptor is a woman younger than 45 who had recovered from COVID-19.

The CDR3 spells CASSARTDTQYF. The DNA of the CDR3 is TGTGCCAGCAGCGCTCGCACAGATACGCAGTATTTT. The genes are TRBV9 and TRBJ2-3, with unresolved D. The germline V gene has CDR1 SGDLS and CDR2 YYNGEE. V lost 3 bases to trimming and J lost 1 base, with 3 bases between them. CDR3 length: 12 residues.